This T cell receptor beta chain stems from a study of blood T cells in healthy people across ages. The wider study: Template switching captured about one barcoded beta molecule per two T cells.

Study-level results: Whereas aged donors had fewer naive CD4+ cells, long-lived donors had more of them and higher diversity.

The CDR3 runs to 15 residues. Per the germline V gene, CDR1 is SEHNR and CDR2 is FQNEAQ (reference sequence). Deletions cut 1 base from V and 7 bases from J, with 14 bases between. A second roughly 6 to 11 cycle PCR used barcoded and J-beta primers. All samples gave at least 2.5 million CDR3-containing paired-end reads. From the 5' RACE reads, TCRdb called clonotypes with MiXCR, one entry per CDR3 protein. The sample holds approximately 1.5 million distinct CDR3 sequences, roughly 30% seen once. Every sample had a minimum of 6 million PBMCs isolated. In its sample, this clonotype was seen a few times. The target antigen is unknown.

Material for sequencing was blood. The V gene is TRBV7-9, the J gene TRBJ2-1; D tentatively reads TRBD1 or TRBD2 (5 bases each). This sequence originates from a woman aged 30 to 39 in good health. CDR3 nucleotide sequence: TGTGCCAGCAGCTTAGGGAATGGGGGTGGTAATGAGCAGTTCTTC. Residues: CASSLGNGGGNEQFF.